The 15 T cell receptor beta chains listed next were all sequenced from one sample in a study of T cells in Graves' hyperthyroidism and ophthalmopathy. There were TCR beta CDR3 regions amplified from RNA transcripts. Researchers ran a first-round RT-PCR on the TCR CDR3 using the HTBI primer set. TCRdb ran MiXCR on the multiplex PCR reads and lists one entry per CDR3 protein. The profile covers under 250,000 distinct CDR3 sequences, with approximately 17% appearing a single time and 50% taken by the ten largest. What was sequenced was blood. These receptors were collected from a man aged 45-65 years with Graves' hyperthyroidism.

V is TRBV5-1 and J is TRBJ2-3, with 15 bases that match TRBD2. Germline values: CDR1 SGHRS, CDR2 YFSETQ. The CDR3 sequence is 16 residues long. V lost 4 bases, J lost 4 bases, and 4 bases stayed unmatched. This CDR3 is CASSGGTSGRPDTQYF. The CDR3 coding sequence is TGCGCCAGCAGCGGCGGGACTAGCGGGAGGCCAGATACGCAGTATTTT.

This clonotype came up a few times. For the CDR3, the DNA is TGTGCCAGCAGCCTCGGCCGCGGGGAGACCTACAATGAGCAGTTCTTC. Encoded protein: CASSLGRGETYNEQFF. J is TRBJ2-1 and V is TRBV3-1; possible D gene TRBD2, 6 bases. V was shortened by 4 bases and J by 2 bases, with 15 bases between the two germline ends. Looked up from germline, CDR1 is LGHDT and CDR2 is YNNKEL (reference sequence). The CDR3 contains 16 residues.

The chain employs TRBV27 and TRBJ1-1; 8 nucleotides align to TRBD1. V gave up 8 bases and J gave up 6 bases; unmatched junction bases: 8. This CDR3 is built from 13 residues. The germline gives CDR1 MNHEY, CDR2 SMNVEV (reference sequence). CDR3 region: CASWTDRGAEAFF. The CDR3 region has the DNA TGTGCCAGCTGGACAGACAGGGGCGCTGAAGCTTTCTTT.

This clonotype was recorded a few times. The CDR3 loop is CAIRGGTGVNEQFF. The CDR3 coding sequence is TGTGCCATCAGGGGCGGGACAGGGGTCAATGAGCAGTTCTTC. V and J are TRBV10-3 and TRBJ2-1; TRBD1 matches at 10 bases. Germline-derived CDR1 and CDR2 are ENHRY and SYGVKD. CDR3 size: 14 residues. V trimming: 6 bases; J trimming: 6 bases; junction bases outside the gene matches: 5.

This clonotype came up many times. The genes are TRBV12-3 or TRBV12-4 and TRBJ1-2, with D possibly matching TRBD1 (5 bases). V was trimmed by 2 bases and J by 4 bases, leaving 8 bases between them. The CDR3 totals 13 residues. This CDR3 reads CASSLNRIYGYTF. CDR3 nucleotide sequence: TGTGCCAGCAGTTTAAACAGGATCTATGGCTACACCTTC.

This clonotype has ten or more counts. The genes are TRBV7-2 and TRBJ2-4; TRBD2 matches 8 bases. Germline CDR1 SGHTA, CDR2 FQGNSA. This CDR3 has 13 amino acids. The junction had 3 bases not matched to a gene; V was cut back by 2 bases and J by 9 bases. The chain's CDR3 is CASSLRAGVIQYF. CDR3 sequence (DNA): TGTGCCAGCAGCTTACGAGCGGGAGTCATTCAGTACTTC.

This clonotype was found a few times. V usage is TRBV3-1 and J usage is TRBJ2-2, with D perhaps matching TRBD2 (7 bases). The CDR3 has 16 amino acids. The V gene's germline CDR1 is LGHDT and CDR2 YNNKEL (reference sequence). V gave up 1 base and J gave up 5 bases, with 14 bases separating them. The DNA for the CDR3 is TGTGCCAGCAGCCAAGTTGTCGGGGGGCGGACCGGGGAGCTGTTTTTT. Protein product: CASSQVVGGRTGELFF.

There are many counts of this clonotype. The chain couples TRBV15 to TRBJ2-3; D not certain. Trimming stripped 0 bases from V and 8 bases from J, with 9 bases between. Germline V gene lookup returns CDR1 LNHNV and CDR2 YYDKDF (reference sequence). The CDR3 has 13 residues. The CDR3: CATSRDRGRTQYF. The CDR3 bases are TGTGCCACCAGCAGAGATCGTGGACGTACGCAGTATTTT.

This clonotype was counted many times. As DNA, the CDR3 is TGTGCCAGCAGTTTGACAGGGAGTCAGCCCCAGCATTTT. This encodes CASSLTGSQPQHF. The chain carries TRBV12-3 or TRBV12-4 and TRBJ1-5; 7 positions match TRBD1. The CDR3 spans 13 residues. The V and J ends lost 3 bases and 6 bases, in that order; junction bases with no gene match: 2.

The table lists this clonotype with a few counts. This rearrangement joins TRBV7-6 to TRBJ2-5, with D tentatively TRBD1 (6 bases). The CDR3 is made up of 15 amino acids. V was shortened by 0 bases and J by 2 bases, with 10 bases between the two germline ends. Germline lookup yields CDR1 SGHVS and CDR2 FNYEAQ. CDR3 sequence (DNA): TGTGCCAGCAGCTTAGCCTGGACAGATCAAGAGACCCAGTACTTC. Amino acid sequence: CASSLAWTDQETQYF.

This clonotype was seen many times. This chain uses TRBV6-5 with TRBJ2-7; TRBD1 is a possible D gene (6 bases). The V gene lost 0 bases and the J gene lost 6 bases, with 6 bases spanning the gap. In germline, CDR1 is MNHEY, CDR2 SVGAGI. The CDR3 runs to 12 residues. CDR3 coding DNA: TGTGCCAGCAGTTACTCGACAGGCGAGCAGTACTTC. Protein product: CASSYSTGEQYF.

This clonotype was picked up many times. The chain recombines TRBV12-3 or TRBV12-4 with TRBJ1-2; 7 positions agree with TRBD1. The CDR3 consists of 14 residues. V lost 6 bases, J lost 5 bases, and 9 bases stayed unmatched. CDR3 region: CASSLDRRLYGYTF. CDR3 bases: TGTGCCAGCAGCTTGGACAGGCGCTTATATGGCTACACCTTC.

This clonotype has at least ten counts. V is TRBV30 and J is TRBJ2-7; D is perhaps TRBD1 (5 bases). Germline-derived CDR1 and CDR2 are GTSNPN and SVGIG (reference sequence). V was pared by 1 base and J by 6 bases, with 13 bases between. The CDR3 runs 13 residues. This CDR3 reads CAWSALQGTEQYF. Here the CDR3 DNA reads TGTGCCTGGAGTGCCCTCCAGGGTACCGAGCAGTACTTC.

The chain links TRBV9 to TRBJ1-1; D not resolved. The germline V and J ends were trimmed by 0 bases and 0 bases, with 3 bases remaining between them. The CDR3 spans 13 residues. Germline V CDR1 and CDR2: SGDLS, YYNGEE. This chain's CDR3 is CASSVVLNTEAFF. In DNA, the CDR3 is TGTGCCAGCAGCGTAGTCCTGAACACTGAAGCTTTCTTT.

This clonotype was detected a few times. The rearrangement links TRBV19 to TRBJ2-5; 7 nucleotides align to TRBD1. The CDR3 covers 16 residues. Trimming took 6 bases from V and 1 from J; bases not matched to a gene: 11. Germline CDR1 reads LNHDA; CDR2 reads SQIVND (reference sequence). The CDR3 DNA reads as TGTGCCAGTAGCGGGGACAGCTATTACATCCAAGAGACCCAGTACTTC. Translated, it gives CASSGDSYYIQETQYF.